Sequencing of this TCR beta chain was carried out in a study of blood T cells in healthy people across ages. This clonotype was picked up many times. Then a second PCR, running about 6 to 12 cycles, was carried out with a sample-barcoded 5' primer and a J-beta primer mix. TCRdb processed the 5' RACE reads anew with MiXCR; each CDR3 protein has one entry. Here the sample spans some 1,800,000 distinct CDR3 sequences, about two fifths being singletons. Roughly 10 milliliters was the volume of peripheral blood drawn from each donor. The material sequenced was blood. The TCR sequence derives from a human donor in good health.

Written as DNA, the CDR3 is TGTGCCAGCAGTTACCGGACGTCTCAAGAGACCCAGTACTTC. It encodes CASSYRTSQETQYF. The chain is built from TRBV7-2 and TRBJ2-5, with unresolved D. The germline gives CDR1 SGHTA, CDR2 FQGNSA. Between the trimmed V and J ends, which lost 6 bases and 2 bases, there was a span of 13 bases. The CDR3 consists of 14 residues.